One and the same sample provided the 11 T cell receptor beta chains below, sequenced in a study of CD4 T cells in relation to SARS-CoV-2 and coronaviruses. Unexposed donor CD4+ T cells date from about 2011-2018, before the COVID-19 pandemic. Isolation of CD4+ T cells took place after approximately 10 days in culture. Libraries were prepared by immunoSEQ multiplex PCR; TCRdb keeps only in-frame clonotypes and omits some of them. Among roughly 30,000 clones listed, 76% were seen once. The antigens for these receptors are not known. The sample comprised CD4+ T cells from PBMCs, cultured in vitro. These receptors originate from a human donor in good health.

The chain links TRBV6-5 to TRBJ2-5; no clear D gene. The CDR3 is made up of 13 amino acids. Germline V CDR1 and CDR2: MNHEY, SVGAGI. Trimming shortened V by 2 bases and J by 7 bases, and 11 bases separated the two germline ends. CDR3 in amino acids: CASSYTFSGTQYF. CDR3 sequence (DNA): TGTGCCAGCAGTTACACGTTTTCAGGGACCCAGTACTTC.

The chain carries TRBV5-8 and TRBJ2-5; 8 positions agree with TRBD2. The V segment lost 5 bases and the J segment 5 bases; nucleotides outside the gene matches: 11. The germline CDR1 and CDR2 sequences are SGHTS and YDEGEE. The CDR3 totals 15 residues. This chain's CDR3 is CASSFSGGPIETQYF. CDR3 nucleotides: TGTGCCAGCAGTTTTTCGGGAGGGCCGATCGAGACCCAGTACTTC.

This chain uses TRBV7-6 with TRBJ2-3; TRBD2 aligns across 9 bases. This CDR3 has 20 residues. Losses at the gene ends were 5 bases for V and 0 bases for J; bases not matched to a gene: 18. Germline V lookup: CDR1 SGHVS, CDR2 FNYEAQ. CDR3 coding DNA: TGTGCCAGCAGCGCCGGAACGGTTCGATCGCGGGAGGGGAGCACAGATACGCAGTATTTT. This gives the protein CASSAGTVRSREGSTDTQYF.

This chain connects TRBV27 to TRBJ1-2, with D hard to call. In germline, CDR1 is MNHEY, CDR2 SMNVEV (reference sequence). This CDR3 comprises 18 residues. The ends were cut back, 2 bases at V and 2 bases at J, with 21 bases in the middle. CDR3 in DNA: TGTGCCAGCAGTTTAAATAGTTTCAGTCGACGTGAGAACTATGGCTACACCTTC. The encoded protein is CASSLNSFSRRENYGYTF.

V and J are TRBV3-1 (or the pseudogene TRBV3-2) and TRBJ1-1; no clear D gene. Trimming pared 1 base from V and 0 bases from J, leaving 9 bases between. Germline V gene data show CDR1 as LGHDT and CDR2 as YNNKEL (reference sequence). The CDR3 is 15 residues long. In DNA, the CDR3 is TGTGCCAGCAGCCAAGGACATGCTATGAACACTGAAGCTTTCTTT. Protein: CASSQGHAMNTEAFF.

The chain carries TRBV5-1 and TRBJ1-4; 8 nucleotides line up with TRBD1. This CDR3 contains 15 residues. The germline V gene encodes CDR1 SGHRS and CDR2 YFSETQ. Unmatched junction bases numbered 6, after V lost 0 bases and J lost 8 bases. The CDR3 DNA sequence: TGCGCCAGCAGCTTGGCTGGACAGGGTCGAGAAAAACTGTTTTTT. It translates to CASSLAGQGREKLFF.

This clone was seen a few times. The chain employs TRBV9 and TRBJ1-2; D is possibly TRBD1 (5 bases). The V gene's germline CDR1 is SGDLS and CDR2 YYNGEE. V lost 7 bases to trimming and J lost 0 bases, with 10 bases between them. This CDR3 region has 13 residues. This chain's CDR3 is CASGGTANYGYTF. The CDR3, as DNA: TGTGCCAGCGGAGGGACGGCTAACTATGGCTACACCTTC. Full variable domain (remainder filled in from reference TRBV9 and TRBJ1-2): DSGVTQTPKHLITATGQRVTLRCSPRSGDLSVYWYQQSLDQGLQFLIQYYNGEERAKGNILERFSAQQFPDLHSELNLSSLELGDSALYFCASGGTANYGYTFGSGTRLTVV.

This clone occurred once. J is TRBJ2-7 and V is TRBV2, with a possible D match to TRBD1 (6 bases). The ends were cut back, 7 bases at V and 2 bases at J, with 21 bases in the middle. CDR3 length equals 16 residues. Germline-derived CDR1 and CDR2 are SNHLY and FYNNEI. The CDR3 bases are TGTGCCAGCACCCTCGGGGCAGGGGATGGCCCCTACGAGCAGTACTTC. Translation gives CASTLGAGDGPYEQYF.

The V and J genes are TRBV5-1 and TRBJ2-2; maybe TRBD1 (5 bases). The CDR3 covers 15 residues. Trimming took off 2 bases at V and 4 bases at J, with 12 bases between the two ends. The germline CDR1 and CDR2 sequences are SGHRS and YFSETQ. The CDR3 nucleotides are TGCGCCAGCAGCTTCACAGCTCAGGGCACCGGGGAGCTGTTTTTT. It encodes CASSFTAQGTGELFF.

This clone was detected a few times. CDR3 sequence reads: CASSRDPDTEAFF. In DNA form, the CDR3 reads TGTGCCAGCAGTCGGGACCCCGATACTGAAGCTTTCTTT. V and J are TRBV6-5 and TRBJ1-1; tentatively, D is TRBD1 (5 bases). V lost 5 bases to trimming and J lost 5 bases, with 12 bases between them. The CDR3 totals 13 residues. The germline gives CDR1 MNHEY, CDR2 SVGAGI.

The chain links TRBV2 to TRBJ2-3, with TRBD1 identical over 8 bases. Germline V gene data show CDR1 as SNHLY and CDR2 as FYNNEI. With V trimmed by 6 bases and J by 5 bases, 4 bases remained unmatched. There are 13 residues in the CDR3. The CDR3 reads CASSRQGKDTQYF. DNA of the CDR3: TGTGCCAGCAGCCGACAGGGGAAAGATACGCAGTATTTT.